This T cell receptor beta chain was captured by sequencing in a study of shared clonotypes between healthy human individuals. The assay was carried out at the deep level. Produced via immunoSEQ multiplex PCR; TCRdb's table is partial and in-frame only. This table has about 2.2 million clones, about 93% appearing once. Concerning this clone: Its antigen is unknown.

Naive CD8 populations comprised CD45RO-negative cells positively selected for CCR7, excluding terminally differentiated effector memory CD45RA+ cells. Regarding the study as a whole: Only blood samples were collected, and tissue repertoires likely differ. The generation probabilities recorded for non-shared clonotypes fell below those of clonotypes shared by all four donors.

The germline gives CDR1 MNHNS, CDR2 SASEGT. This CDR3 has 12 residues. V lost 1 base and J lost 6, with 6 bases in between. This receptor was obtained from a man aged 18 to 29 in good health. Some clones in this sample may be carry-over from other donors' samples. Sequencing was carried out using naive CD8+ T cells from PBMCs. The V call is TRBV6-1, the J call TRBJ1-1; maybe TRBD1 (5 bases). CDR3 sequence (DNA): TGTGCCAGCAGTGAAGGGACATCTGAAGCTTTCTTT. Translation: CASSEGTSEAFF.